Below, 4 T cell receptor beta chains from the same sample are listed, as sequenced in a study of T cell responses to AZD1222 COVID-19 vaccine. Clones were read by immunoSEQ multiplex PCR, and TCRdb kept only the in-frame ones, dropping some. The sample records approximately 100,000 clones, roughly 92% being singletons. Here the sequenced sample was peripheral blood, taken on day 0 of AZD1222 vaccination. The receptors were sampled from an adult in good health.

This chain links TRBV7-2 with TRBJ2-7; D tentatively fits TRBD1 or TRBD2 (6 bases each). Germline V gene sequence: CDR1 SGHTA, CDR2 FQGNSA. This CDR3 spans 16 amino acids. Trimming took off 1 base at V and 0 bases at J, with 13 bases between the two ends. DNA for the CDR3: TGTGCCAGCAGCTTAGTGATGAAGGGGGGCTCCTACGAGCAGTACTTC. It specifies CASSLVMKGGSYEQYF.

V usage is TRBV2 and J usage is TRBJ1-2; the D is unclear. Germline values: CDR1 SNHLY, CDR2 FYNNEI. Trimming pared 6 bases from V and 4 bases from J, leaving 6 bases between. This CDR3 region has 11 residues. CDR3 residues: CASRSLYGYTF. The CDR3 DNA sequence: TGTGCCAGCAGGTCCCTCTATGGCTACACCTTC.

The chain is built from TRBV11-2 and TRBJ2-4; 9 bases line up with TRBD1. Trimming removed 4 bases from V and 4 bases from J; junction bases left unmatched: 5. The germline V gene encodes CDR1 SGHAT and CDR2 FQNNGV. There are 15 residues in the CDR3. The CDR3 nucleotides are TGTGCCAGCAGCTCTGGGACAGGGTGGAAAAACATTCAGTACTTC. Amino acid sequence: CASSSGTGWKNIQYF.

V is TRBV10-1 and J is TRBJ1-2; 7 nucleotides align to TRBD1. V gave up 3 bases and J gave up 4 bases; unmatched junction bases: 2. Germline values: CDR1 WNHNN, CDR2 SYGVQD (reference sequence). This CDR3 contains 13 residues. The CDR3 protein is CASSENRGYGYTF. The CDR3 nucleotides are TGCGCCAGCAGTGAAAACAGGGGCTATGGCTACACCTTC.